Listed here are 10 T cell receptor beta chains from one sample, sequenced in a study of cytomegalovirus exposure and HLA in healthy donors. The primer mix had 60 Vbeta and 13 Jbeta primers. TCRdb keeps only in-frame clones here, not all; method: immunoSEQ multiplex PCR. The sample has 70,000 to 95,000 clones, around 62% seen once. Sequencing was performed on PBMCs. Receptor source: a woman in her twenties or thirties in good health and CMV-seropositive.

This clone was counted between two and nine times. This chain connects TRBV30 to TRBJ2-7; no definite D call. The CDR3 runs to 12 residues. V lost 2 bases to trimming and J lost 2 bases, with 7 bases between them. Looked up from germline, CDR1 is GTSNPN and CDR2 is SVGIG (reference sequence). The CDR3 protein is CAWSRGPYEQYF. For the CDR3, the DNA is TGTGCCTGGAGTCGCGGTCCCTACGAGCAGTACTTC.

V gene TRBV30 combines with J gene TRBJ1-2; 8 bases align to TRBD1. CDR1 and CDR2 (germline): GTSNPN, SVGIG (reference sequence). The CDR3 totals 15 residues. J lost 4 bases, V lost 1 base, and 8 bases had no gene match. The CDR3 is CAWSGGTGASYGYTF. As DNA, the CDR3 is TGTGCCTGGAGTGGAGGGACAGGTGCATCCTATGGCTACACCTTC.

The chain recombines TRBV4-1 with TRBJ1-1; 7 bases match TRBD1. V shed 1 base and J 2 bases; nucleotides not matched to a gene: 7. CDR3 length: 16 amino acids. The V gene's germline CDR1 is MGHRA and CDR2 YSYEKL. The CDR3 is CASSQVPGQPNTEAFF. The CDR3 nucleotides read TGCGCCAGCAGCCAAGTCCCGGGACAGCCAAACACTGAAGCTTTCTTT.

The V and J genes are TRBV6-5 and TRBJ1-6; TRBD1 matches 10 bases. CDR3 length equals 14 residues. V lost 10 bases, J lost 8 bases, and 8 bases stayed unmatched. Germline V lookup: CDR1 MNHEY, CDR2 SVGAGI. CDR3 in amino acids: CATRGGTGDSPLHF. The CDR3 coding sequence is TGTGCCACTCGGGGCGGGACAGGGGATTCACCCCTCCACTTT.

V and J are TRBV5-1 and TRBJ2-7, with D possibly TRBD2 on 5 matching bases. The CDR3 loop spans 16 amino acids. Trimming cost V 4 bases and J 0 bases, with 17 bases left between them. Germline assignment: CDR1 SGHRS and CDR2 YFSETQ. CDR3 in DNA: TGCGCCAGCAGCCCCCAATTTCGGACTGTCTCCTACGAGCAGTACTTC. It encodes CASSPQFRTVSYEQYF.

The chain couples TRBV7-3 to TRBJ2-3; possible D gene TRBD2, 7 bases. Germline V CDR1 and CDR2: SGHTA, FQGTGA. Trimming removed 2 bases from V and 2 bases from J, with 14 bases in between. This CDR3 is 16 amino acids long. CDR3 DNA: TGTGCCAGCAGCTTAGGGGGGAGGGGGTACACAGATACGCAGTATTTT. Translated, it gives CASSLGGRGYTDTQYF.

The rearrangement uses TRBV4-2 and TRBJ1-4; 8 bases line up with TRBD1. J lost 8 bases, V lost 0 bases, and 8 bases had no gene match. Germline values: CDR1 LGHNA, CDR2 YNFKEQ. The CDR3 covers 16 residues. CDR3 bases: TGTGCCAGCAGCCAAGATCCGGGACAGGTGGGAGAAAAACTGTTTTTT. It is translated as CASSQDPGQVGEKLFF.

In this sample, this clone turned up a few times. The chain recombines TRBV6-5 with TRBJ1-4, with D uncertain. The CDR3 has 12 residues. Germline CDR1 MNHEY, CDR2 SVGAGI. V was pared by 6 bases and J by 8 bases, with 10 bases between. The chain's CDR3 is CASSLGGEKLFF. The CDR3 DNA reads TGTGCCAGCAGCCTGGGAGGGGAAAAACTGTTTTTT.

This chain joins TRBV7-9 and TRBJ1-1; no firm D call. Germline V CDR1 and CDR2: SEHNR, FQNEAQ (reference sequence). Trimming shortened V by 5 bases and J by 5 bases, and 15 bases separated the two germline ends. The CDR3 is 14 amino acids. CDR3 residues: CASSGQSLGTEAFF. CDR3 coding DNA: TGTGCCAGCAGCGGGCAGTCCCTTGGGACTGAAGCTTTCTTT.

The chain links TRBV28 to TRBJ1-6; D perhaps matches TRBD1 (5 bases). The CDR3 loop spans 15 amino acids. V lost 5 bases to trimming and J lost 9 bases, with 17 bases between them. From germline, CDR1 is MDHEN and CDR2 SYDVKM. The CDR3 region has the DNA TGTGCCAGCAGTGCAAGAACAGGAGGGAGTTCACCCCTCCACTTT. Protein sequence: CASSARTGGSSPLHF.